The rows below give T cell receptor beta chains drawn from one sample of a study of T cells in Graves' hyperthyroidism and ophthalmopathy. From the multiplex PCR reads, TCRdb called clonotypes with MiXCR, one entry per CDR3 protein. Of more than 550,000 distinct CDR3 sequences in the sample, around 20% were seen once. The sequencing input was blood. Receptors were obtained from a woman between 45 and 65 years old with Graves' hyperthyroidism that later progressed to Graves' ophthalmopathy. The CDR3 runs from the conserved cysteine through the conserved F or W. Fields, in order: D gene, V gene, J gene, clone size, CDR3 DNA, CDR3 protein. D genes are given only for firm matches. Not all rows give a size; the values are once, few, many and, for expanded clones, a class.

-	TRBV10-1	TRBJ2-7	-	TGCGCCAGCAGTGATGAGAGTACCGGCTACGAGCAGTACTTC	CASSDESTGYEQYF
TRBD1	TRBV7-2	TRBJ1-2	-	TGTGCCAGCAGCCTAGCACCCGGGACAGGGACCTATGGCTACACCTTC	CASSLAPGTGTYGYTF
-	TRBV29-1	TRBJ2-1	-	TGCAGCGTTGTACAGGTCGCCTACAATGAGCAGTTCTTC	CSVVQVAYNEQFF
-	TRBV19	TRBJ2-2	-	TGTGCCAGTAGTCCAGGGGCGGTCACCGGGGAGCTGTTTTTT	CASSPGAVTGELFF
TRBD1	TRBV6-2/TRBV6-3	TRBJ2-5	many	TGTGCCAGCAGACAAGCAGGGGGCGCTTTCCCGGAGACCCAGTACTTC	CASRQAGGAFPETQYF
TRBD1	TRBV6-5	TRBJ2-1	-	TGTGCCAGCAGTTACTCGCATCTGTTGGGACAGCACAATGAGCAGTTCTTC	CASSYSHLLGQHNEQFF
TRBD1	TRBV20-1	TRBJ2-3	few	TGCAGTGCCTACCCGACAGGGGCACCGCCAGATACGCAGTATTTT	CSAYPTGAPPDTQYF
-	TRBV10-3	TRBJ2-6	many	TGTGCCATCAGTGAGCGTAGCTCTGGGGCCAACGTCCTGACTTTC	CAISERSSGANVLTF
-	TRBV7-9	TRBJ2-7	few	TGTGCCAGCAGCAAACCGGGAATCTACGAGCAGTACTTC	CASSKPGIYEQYF
TRBD2	TRBV3-1	TRBJ2-3	-	TGTGCCAGCAGCGGCCAAACTCAGCGGGGGGGCACAGATACGCAGTATTTT	CASSGQTQRGGTDTQYF
TRBD2	TRBV11-2	TRBJ2-3	many	TGTGCCAGCAGCTCACTAGCGGGGGTAAACACAGATACGCAGTATTTT	CASSSLAGVNTDTQYF
TRBD1	TRBV19	TRBJ2-5	few	TGTGCCAGTAGTATACACGGACAGGGAATTAAAGAGACCCAGTACTTC	CASSIHGQGIKETQYF
-	TRBV27	TRBJ1-6	many	TGTGCCAGCTCACCACGGAATTCACCCCTCCACTTT	CASSPRNSPLHF
-	TRBV3-1	TRBJ1-4	-	TGTGCCAGCAGCCAGGGGGGGAGAAAACTGTTTTTT	CASSQGGRKLFF